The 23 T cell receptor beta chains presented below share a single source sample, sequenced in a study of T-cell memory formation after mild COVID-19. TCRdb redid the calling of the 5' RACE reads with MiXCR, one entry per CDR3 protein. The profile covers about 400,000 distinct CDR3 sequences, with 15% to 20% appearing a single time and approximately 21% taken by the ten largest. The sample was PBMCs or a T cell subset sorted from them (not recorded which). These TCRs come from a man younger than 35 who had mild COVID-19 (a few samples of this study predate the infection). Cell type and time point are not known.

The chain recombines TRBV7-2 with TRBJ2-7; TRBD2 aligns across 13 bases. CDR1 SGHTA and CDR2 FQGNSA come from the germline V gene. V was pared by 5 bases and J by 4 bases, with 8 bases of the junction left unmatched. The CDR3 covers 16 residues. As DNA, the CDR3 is TGTGCCAGCAGCCCGCGACTAGCGGGGGGCGCGTACGAGCAGTACTTC. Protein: CASSPRLAGGAYEQYF.

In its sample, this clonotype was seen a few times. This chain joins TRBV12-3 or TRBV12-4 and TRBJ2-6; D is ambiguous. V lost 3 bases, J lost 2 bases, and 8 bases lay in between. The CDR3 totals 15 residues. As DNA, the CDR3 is TGTGCCAGCAGTTTCGTAACAGCTGGGGCCAACGTCCTGACTTTC. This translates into CASSFVTAGANVLTF.

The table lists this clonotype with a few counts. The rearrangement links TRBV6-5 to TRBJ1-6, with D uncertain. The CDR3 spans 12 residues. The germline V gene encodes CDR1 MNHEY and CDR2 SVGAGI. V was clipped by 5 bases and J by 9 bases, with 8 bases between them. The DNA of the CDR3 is TGTGCCAGCAGTGACCCTGTTTCACCCCTCCACTTT. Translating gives CASSDPVSPLHF.

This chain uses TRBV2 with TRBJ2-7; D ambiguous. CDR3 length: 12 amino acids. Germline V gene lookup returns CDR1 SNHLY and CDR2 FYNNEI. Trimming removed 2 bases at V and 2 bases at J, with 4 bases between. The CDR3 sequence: CASSERTYEQYV. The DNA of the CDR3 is TGTGCCAGCAGTGAAAGGACCTACGAGCAGTACGTC.

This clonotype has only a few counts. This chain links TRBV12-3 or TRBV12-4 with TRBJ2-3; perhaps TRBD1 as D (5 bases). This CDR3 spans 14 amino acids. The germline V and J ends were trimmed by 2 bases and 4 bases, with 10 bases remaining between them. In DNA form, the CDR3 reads TGTGCCAGCAGTTTATCCCAGGGTCCAGATACGCAGTATTTT. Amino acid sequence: CASSLSQGPDTQYF.

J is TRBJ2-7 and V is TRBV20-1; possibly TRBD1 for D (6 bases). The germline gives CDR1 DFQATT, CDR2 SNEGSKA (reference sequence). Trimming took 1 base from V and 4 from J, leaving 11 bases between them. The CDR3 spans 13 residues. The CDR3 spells CSARGDNFYEQYF. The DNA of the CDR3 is TGCAGTGCTAGAGGGGACAACTTTTACGAGCAGTACTTC.

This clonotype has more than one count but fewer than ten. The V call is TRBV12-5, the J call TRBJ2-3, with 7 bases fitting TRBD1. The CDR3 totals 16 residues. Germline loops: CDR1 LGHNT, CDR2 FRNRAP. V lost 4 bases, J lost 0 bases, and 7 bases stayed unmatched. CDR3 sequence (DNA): TGTGCTAGTGGTTCGTCGGGACAGCTTAGCACAGATACGCAGTATTTT. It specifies CASGSSGQLSTDTQYF.

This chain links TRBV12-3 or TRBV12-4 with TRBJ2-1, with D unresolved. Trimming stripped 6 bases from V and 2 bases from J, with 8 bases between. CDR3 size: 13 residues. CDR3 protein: CASSLRAYNEQFF. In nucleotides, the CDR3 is TGTGCCAGCAGCCTCCGAGCCTACAATGAGCAGTTCTTC.

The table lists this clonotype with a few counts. The CDR3 region has the DNA TGTGCCAGCAGCTTTGGACAGGGCTTCGCGAACACTGAAGCTTTCTTT. Translation: CASSFGQGFANTEAFF. The chain couples TRBV11-2 to TRBJ1-1, with TRBD1 matching over 8 bases. This CDR3 contains 16 residues. Per germline, CDR1 SGHAT and CDR2 FQNNGV. Trimming took 3 bases from V and 1 from J; bases not matched to a gene: 7.

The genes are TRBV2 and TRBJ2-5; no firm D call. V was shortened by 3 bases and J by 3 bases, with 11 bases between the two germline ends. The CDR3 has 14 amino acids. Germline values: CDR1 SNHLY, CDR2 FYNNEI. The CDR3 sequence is CASSDHSAEETQYF. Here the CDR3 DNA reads TGTGCCAGCAGTGATCACAGTGCGGAAGAGACCCAGTACTTC.

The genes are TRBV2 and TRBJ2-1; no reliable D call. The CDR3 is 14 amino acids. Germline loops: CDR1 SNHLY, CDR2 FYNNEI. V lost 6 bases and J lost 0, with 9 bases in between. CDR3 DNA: TGTGCCAGCAGACACACGGTCTCCTACAATGAGCAGTTCTTC. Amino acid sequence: CASRHTVSYNEQFF.

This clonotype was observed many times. CDR3 DNA: TGCGCCAGCAGCCTAGGGTCCAGCGGGGGGTACAATGAGCAGTTCTTC. Translated, it gives CASSLGSSGGYNEQFF. The V and J genes are TRBV5-1 and TRBJ2-1, with TRBD2 matching over 9 bases. This CDR3 has 16 residues. Per germline, CDR1 SGHRS and CDR2 YFSETQ. With V trimmed by 4 bases and J by 4 bases, 9 bases remained unmatched.

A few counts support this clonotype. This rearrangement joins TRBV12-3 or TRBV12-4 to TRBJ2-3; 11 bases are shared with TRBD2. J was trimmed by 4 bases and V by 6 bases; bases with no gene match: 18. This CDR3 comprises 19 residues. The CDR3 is CASSSGTSGSGAESDTQYF. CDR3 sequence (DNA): TGTGCCAGCAGCTCCGGGACTAGCGGTTCGGGGGCGGAGTCAGATACGCAGTATTTT.

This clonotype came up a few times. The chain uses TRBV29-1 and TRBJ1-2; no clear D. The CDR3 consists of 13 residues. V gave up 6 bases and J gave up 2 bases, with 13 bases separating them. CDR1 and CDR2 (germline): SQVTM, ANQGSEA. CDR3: CSVDPTGNYGYTF. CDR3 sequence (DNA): TGCAGCGTCGACCCGACGGGAAACTATGGCTACACCTTC.

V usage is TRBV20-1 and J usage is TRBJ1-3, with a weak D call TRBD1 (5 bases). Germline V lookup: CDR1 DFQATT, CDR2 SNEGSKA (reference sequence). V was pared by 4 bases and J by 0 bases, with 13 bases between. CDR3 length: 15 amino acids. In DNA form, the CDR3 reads TGCAGTGCTACAGGGAGTCTCCTCTCTGGAAACACCATATATTTT. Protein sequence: CSATGSLLSGNTIYF.

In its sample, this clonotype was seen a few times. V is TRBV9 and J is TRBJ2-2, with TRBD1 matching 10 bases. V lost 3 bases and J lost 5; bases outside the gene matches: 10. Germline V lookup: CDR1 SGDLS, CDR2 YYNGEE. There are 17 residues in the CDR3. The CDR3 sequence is CASSDPPTGGETGELFF. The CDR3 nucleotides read TGTGCCAGCAGCGACCCTCCGACAGGGGGCGAAACCGGGGAGCTGTTTTTT. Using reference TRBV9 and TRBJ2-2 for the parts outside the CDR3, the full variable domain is DSGVTQTPKHLITATGQRVTLRCSPRSGDLSVYWYQQSLDQGLQFLIQYYNGEERAKGNILERFSAQQFPDLHSELNLSSLELGDSALYFCASSDPPTGGETGELFFGEGSRLTVL.

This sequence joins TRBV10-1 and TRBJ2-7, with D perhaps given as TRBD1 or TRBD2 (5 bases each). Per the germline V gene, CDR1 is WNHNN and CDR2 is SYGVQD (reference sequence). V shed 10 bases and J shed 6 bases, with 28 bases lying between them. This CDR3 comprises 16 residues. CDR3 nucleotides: TGCGCCACCGGGGTCGGGACGGTGGAACGTGAGGTCGAGCAGTACGTC. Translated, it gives CATGVGTVEREVEQYV.

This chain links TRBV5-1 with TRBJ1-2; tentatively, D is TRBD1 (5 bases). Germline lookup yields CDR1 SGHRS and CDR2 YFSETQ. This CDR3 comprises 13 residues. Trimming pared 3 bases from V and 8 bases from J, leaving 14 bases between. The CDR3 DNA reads TGCGCCAGCAGCTCGGAAGGGGCTGGCGGCTACACCTTC. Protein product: CASSSEGAGGYTF.

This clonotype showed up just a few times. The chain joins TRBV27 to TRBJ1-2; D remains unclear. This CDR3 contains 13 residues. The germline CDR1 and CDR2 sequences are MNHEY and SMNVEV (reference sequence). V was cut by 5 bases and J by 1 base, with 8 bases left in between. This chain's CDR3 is CASSTDINYGYTF. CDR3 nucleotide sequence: TGTGCCAGCAGTACCGACATTAACTATGGCTACACCTTC.

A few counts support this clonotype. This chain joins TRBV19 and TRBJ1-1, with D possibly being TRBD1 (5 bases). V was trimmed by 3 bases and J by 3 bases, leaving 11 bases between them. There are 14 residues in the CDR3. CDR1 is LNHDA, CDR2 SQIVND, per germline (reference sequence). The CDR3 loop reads CASSISGADTEAFF. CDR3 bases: TGTGCCAGTAGTATTTCTGGGGCCGACACTGAAGCTTTCTTT.

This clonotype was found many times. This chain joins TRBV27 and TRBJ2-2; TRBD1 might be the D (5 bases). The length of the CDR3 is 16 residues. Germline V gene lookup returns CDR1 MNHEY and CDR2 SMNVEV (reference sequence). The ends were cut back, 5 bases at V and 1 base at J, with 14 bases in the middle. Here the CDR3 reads CASSAVDSENTGELFF. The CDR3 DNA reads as TGTGCCAGCAGTGCCGTCGACAGTGAGAACACCGGGGAGCTGTTTTTT.

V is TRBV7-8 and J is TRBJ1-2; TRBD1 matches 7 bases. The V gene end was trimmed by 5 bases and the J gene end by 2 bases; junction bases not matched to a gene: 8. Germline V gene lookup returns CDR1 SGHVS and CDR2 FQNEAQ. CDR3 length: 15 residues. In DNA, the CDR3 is TGTGCCAGCAGCGCGCGGGACAGCCCGAACTATGGCTACACCTTC. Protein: CASSARDSPNYGYTF. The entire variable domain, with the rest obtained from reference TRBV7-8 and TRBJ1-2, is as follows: GAGVSQSPRYKVAKRGQDVALRCDPISGHVSLFWYQQALGQGPEFLTYFQNEAQLDKSGLPSDRFFAERPEGSVSTLKIQRTQQEDSAVYLCASSARDSPNYGYTFGSGTRLTVV.

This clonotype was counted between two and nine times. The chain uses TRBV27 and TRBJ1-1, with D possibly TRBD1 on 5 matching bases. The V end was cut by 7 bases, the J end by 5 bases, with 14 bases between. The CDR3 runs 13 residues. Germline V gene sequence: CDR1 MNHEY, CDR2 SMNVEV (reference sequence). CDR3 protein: CASTNTWGTEAFF. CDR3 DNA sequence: TGTGCCAGCACCAATACTTGGGGGACTGAAGCTTTCTTT.